The 26 T cell receptor beta chains below come from one sample, sequenced in a study of blood T cells in healthy people across ages. For the second PCR, which ran for 7 to 11 cycles, a sample-barcoded 5' primer and a J-beta primer mix were used. TCRdb re-derived calls from the 5' RACE reads in MiXCR, one entry per CDR3 protein. This sample has some 1.5 million distinct CDR3 sequences, with about 45% found just once. The specimen was blood. The receptors stem from a woman under 30 in good health.

The V and J genes are TRBV27 and TRBJ2-2, with D tentatively TRBD1 or TRBD2 (5 bases each). With 3 bases removed from V and 4 bases from J, the gap between germline ends came to 12 bases. The CDR3 is made up of 15 amino acids. Looked up from germline, CDR1 is MNHEY and CDR2 is SMNVEV (reference sequence). The CDR3 nucleotides read TGTGCCAGCAGTTTTTTAGCGAGGGGCACCGGGGAGCTGTTTTTT. Its protein is CASSFLARGTGELFF.

This sequence joins TRBV20-1 and TRBJ2-3, with 9 bases identical to TRBD2. V shed 3 bases and J 9 bases; nucleotides not matched to a gene: 16. CDR1 and CDR2 (germline): DFQATT, SNEGSKA (reference sequence). CDR3 length: 16 residues. CDR3 sequence: CSASFRGLAGRGTQYF. The CDR3 DNA is TGCAGTGCTAGTTTCCGCGGGCTAGCGGGAAGGGGGACGCAGTATTTT.

This clonotype has only a few counts. The CDR3 is CASSQRFGGYYGELFF. The CDR3 DNA is TGTGCCAGCAGCCAACGGTTCGGGGGGTACTACGGGGAGCTGTTTTTT. The chain recombines TRBV3-1 with TRBJ2-2; TRBD2 agrees at 7 bases. The CDR3 extends over 16 amino acids. J lost 7 bases, V lost 2 bases, and 10 bases had no gene match. The germline CDR1 and CDR2 sequences are LGHDT and YNNKEL (reference sequence).

This clonotype has more than one count but fewer than ten. The chain joins TRBV27 to TRBJ2-1, with TRBD2 matching 9 bases. After removal of 4 bases from V and 8 bases from J, the junction contained 9 bases not matched to a gene. In germline, CDR1 is MNHEY, CDR2 SMNVEV (reference sequence). The CDR3 has 15 residues. In DNA form, the CDR3 reads TGTGCCAGCAGTTCTAGCGGGATCGCGGTTTATGAGCAGTTCTTC. Translation gives CASSSSGIAVYEQFF.

As to this clonotype: A much larger clonotype is one base distant, so this may be a read error. The chain uses TRBV7-9 and TRBJ2-3; 7 bases are shared with TRBD1. Trimming took 4 bases from V and 2 from J; bases not matched to a gene: 3. The CDR3 consists of 14 residues. CDR1 SEHNR and CDR2 FQNEAQ come from the germline V gene (reference sequence). The CDR3 loop is CASSSGQDTDTQYF. The CDR3 DNA sequence: TGTGCCAGCAGCTCCGGACAGGACACAGATACGCAGTATTTT.

This chain connects TRBV20-1 to TRBJ2-1, with D possibly being TRBD1 or TRBD2 (5 bases each). The V gene's germline CDR1 is DFQATT and CDR2 SNEGSKA (reference sequence). The CDR3 runs 14 residues. V gave up 5 bases and J gave up 3 bases, with 14 bases separating them. DNA of the CDR3: TGCAGTGCTTGGGACCCTCGGAGCTACAATGAGCAGTTCTTC. Translating gives CSAWDPRSYNEQFF.

This clonotype occurred a few times. The chain combines TRBV27 with TRBJ2-2; D not certain. The V and J ends lost 2 bases and 5 bases respectively, with 9 bases between them. Looked up from germline, CDR1 is MNHEY and CDR2 is SMNVEV (reference sequence). This CDR3 is built from 14 residues. As DNA, the CDR3 is TGTGCCAGCAGTTTAGGAATGGGAACCGGGGAGCTGTTTTTT. It yields the protein CASSLGMGTGELFF.

In nucleotides, the CDR3 is TGTGCCAGCAGTTCGTACCGGGACAGGGCTCCCTACGAGCAGTACTTC. This codes for CASSSYRDRAPYEQYF. The chain is built from TRBV27 and TRBJ2-7, with 9 bases matching TRBD1. V lost 4 bases, J lost 2 bases, and 9 bases stayed unmatched. Germline V gene sequence: CDR1 MNHEY, CDR2 SMNVEV (reference sequence). The CDR3 consists of 16 residues.

This clonotype was counted once. The rearrangement links TRBV9 to TRBJ2-7; perhaps TRBD2 as D (6 bases). The V end was cut by 0 bases, the J end by 2 bases, with 15 bases between. CDR1 is SGDLS, CDR2 YYNGEE, per germline. The CDR3 extends over 16 amino acids. The CDR3 bases are TGTGCCAGCAGCGTAGGAGGCGGGACGGACGCCTACGAGCAGTACTTC. It specifies CASSVGGGTDAYEQYF.

The chain couples TRBV20-1 to TRBJ1-4, with TRBD1 identical over 9 bases. The germline V gene encodes CDR1 DFQATT and CDR2 SNEGSKA (reference sequence). V lost 5 bases to trimming and J lost 5 bases; unmatched junction nucleotides: 9. The CDR3 spans 15 residues. CDR3 in DNA: TGCAGTGCTCCTAAACCGGGACAGGGAAATGAAAAACTGTTTTTT. Translation: CSAPKPGQGNEKLFF.

This clonotype came up a few times. This rearrangement joins TRBV4-1 to TRBJ2-4; no clear D gene. The V end was cut by 3 bases, the J end by 0 bases, with 9 bases between. This CDR3 spans 15 amino acids. From germline, CDR1 is MGHRA and CDR2 YSYEKL. As DNA, the CDR3 is TGCGCCAGCAGCCAGCCAAGGCTAGCCAAAAACATTCAGTACTTC. Translation: CASSQPRLAKNIQYF.

V usage is TRBV20-1 and J usage is TRBJ2-7, with TRBD1 as a possible D gene (5 bases). The CDR3 contains 14 residues. Germline CDR1 reads DFQATT; CDR2 reads SNEGSKA (reference sequence). The V end was cut by 7 bases, the J end by 1 base, with 17 bases between. The DNA for the CDR3 is TGCAGTGGGGTTGATACAGGATCGTCCTACGAGCAGTACTTC. Encoded protein: CSGVDTGSSYEQYF.

The rearrangement links TRBV20-1 to TRBJ2-7, with a tentative D call TRBD1 (7 bases). Germline V gene lookup returns CDR1 DFQATT and CDR2 SNEGSKA (reference sequence). Trimming took 6 bases from V and 1 from J, leaving 13 bases between them. This CDR3 is built from 13 residues. CDR3: CSARGATSYEQYF. The CDR3, as DNA: TGCAGTGCCAGGGGGGCGACTTCCTACGAGCAGTACTTC.

This clonotype has ten or more counts. V gene TRBV12-3 or TRBV12-4 combines with J gene TRBJ2-1; 7 bases fit TRBD1. This CDR3 spans 15 amino acids. Trimming took 4 bases from V and 4 from J; bases not matched to a gene: 7. The CDR3 DNA follows: TGTGCCAGCAGTTACCGACAGGGACGTTACAATGAGCAGTTCTTC. Protein product: CASSYRQGRYNEQFF.

Regarding this clonotype: This may stem from a read error, because a much larger clone lies one nucleotide away. The chain uses TRBV2 and TRBJ2-5; D is ambiguous. Germline-derived CDR1 and CDR2 are SNHLY and FYNNEI. This CDR3 spans 12 amino acids. The CDR3 spells CAGSVQQETQYF. In DNA form, the CDR3 reads TGTGCCGGCAGTGTCCAGCAAGAGACCCAGTACTTC.

This clonotype has more than one count but fewer than ten. The chain links TRBV11-2 to TRBJ2-7; D tentatively reads TRBD1 or TRBD2 (5 bases each). V was clipped by 4 bases and J by 4 bases, with 14 bases between them. From germline, CDR1 is SGHAT and CDR2 FQNNGV. CDR3 length: 14 amino acids. The CDR3, as DNA: TGTGCCAGCAGCTACCGGGACCCTTTTTACGAGCAGTACTTC. Its protein is CASSYRDPFYEQYF.

J is TRBJ2-5 and V is TRBV6-6; weak D call: TRBD2 (5 bases). The germline V gene encodes CDR1 MNHNY and CDR2 SVGAGI (reference sequence). V was pared by 6 bases and J by 5 bases, with 10 bases between. There are 12 residues in the CDR3. DNA for the CDR3: TGTGCCAGCAGGCCGGGAAGGGAGACCCAGTACTTC. Its protein product is CASRPGRETQYF.

The V and J genes are TRBV6-2 or TRBV6-3 and TRBJ2-5; maybe TRBD2 (6 bases). Trimming cost V 5 bases and J 1 base, with 11 bases left between them. CDR1 and CDR2 from the germline V gene are MNHEY and SVGEGT. This CDR3 spans 14 amino acids. The CDR3 nucleotides read TGTGCCAGCAGTCCGGCGGGGTCCCAAGAGACCCAGTACTTC. Translation: CASSPAGSQETQYF.

As for this clonotype: An end of the junction does not agree with germline; a read error may underlie this. The chain is built from TRBV20-1 and TRBJ2-3, with 8 bases that match TRBD2. Germline values: CDR1 DFQATT, CDR2 SNEGSKA (reference sequence). This CDR3 spans 15 amino acids. CDR3 coding DNA: TGCAGTGCTAGAGTCCCACGGGGGGGCACAGATGCGCAGTATTTT. Translated, it gives CSARVPRGGTDAQYF.

This clonotype was counted a few times. This chain links TRBV7-9 with TRBJ2-2, with 7 bases that match TRBD2. Trimming cost V 1 base and J 7 bases; bases outside gene matches: 3. The CDR3 is made up of 14 amino acids. Per germline, CDR1 SEHNR and CDR2 FQNEAQ (reference sequence). The CDR3 region is CASSLGLADGELFF. The CDR3 bases are TGTGCCAGCAGCTTAGGACTAGCCGACGGGGAGCTGTTTTTT. Based on the CDR3 plus reference TRBV7-9 and TRBJ2-2, the full variable domain is DTGVSQNPRHKITKRGQNVTFRCDPISEHNRLYWYRQTLGQGPEFLTYFQNEAQLEKSRLLSDRFSAERPKGSFSTLEIQRTEQGDSAMYLCASSLGLADGELFFGEGSRLTVL.

V gene TRBV6-6 combines with J gene TRBJ2-5; 7 positions match TRBD1. The CDR3 consists of 12 residues. Germline CDR1 MNHNY, CDR2 SVGAGI (reference sequence). Trimming at V came to 8 bases and at J to 4 bases, leaving 4 bases not matched to a gene. The chain's CDR3 is CASGQGVETQYF. The DNA of the CDR3 is TGTGCCAGCGGTCAGGGGGTAGAGACCCAGTACTTC.

This clonotype occurred a few times. The chain links TRBV21-1 to TRBJ2-2. TRBV21-1 is described as a pseudogene. CDR3 length equals 14 residues. CDR3 sequence: CASSPTDDAGELFF. CDR3 bases: TGTGCCAGCAGCCCGACGGACGATGCCGGGGAGCTGTTTTTT.

This sequence joins TRBV12-3 or TRBV12-4 and TRBJ2-7; TRBD2 agrees at 7 bases. Trimming removed 5 bases from V and 3 bases from J; junction bases left unmatched: 10. This CDR3 is built from 15 residues. CDR3 region: CASSPSGAHFYEQYF. Here the CDR3 DNA reads TGTGCCAGCAGTCCGAGCGGGGCTCACTTCTACGAGCAGTACTTC.

This chain's CDR3 is CASSTIPVMNTEAFF. CDR3 bases: TGTGCCAGCAGCACCATCCCGGTCATGAACACTGAAGCTTTCTTT. The chain combines TRBV11-2 with TRBJ1-1; no clear D. Trimming removed 5 bases at V and 0 bases at J, with 13 bases between. Germline loops: CDR1 SGHAT, CDR2 FQNNGV. This CDR3 comprises 15 residues.

This sequence joins TRBV20-1 and TRBJ2-4; D is ambiguous. The CDR3 is 15 amino acids. CDR1 and CDR2 from the germline V gene are DFQATT and SNEGSKA (reference sequence). V shed 5 bases and J shed 1 base, with 15 bases lying between them. The CDR3 DNA sequence: TGCAGTGCTTCCGAGGACGCTGCGGCCAAAAACATTCAGTACTTC. This sequence encodes CSASEDAAAKNIQYF.

This clonotype was recorded many times. The chain is built from TRBV25-1 and TRBJ2-1; D is uncertain. V dropped 3 bases and J dropped 7 bases, with 4 bases sitting between them. The CDR3 spans 11 residues. Germline V lookup: CDR1 MGHDK, CDR2 SYGVNS. CDR3 sequence reads: CASSDENEQFF. The CDR3 coding sequence is TGTGCCAGCAGTGACGAGAATGAGCAGTTCTTC. The whole variable domain, remainder taken from reference TRBV25-1 and TRBJ2-1, is EADIYQTPRYLVIGTGKKITLECSQTMGHDKMYWYQQDPGMELHLIHYSYGVNSTEKGDLSSESTVSRIRTEHFPLTLESARPSHTSQYLCASSDENEQFFGPGTRLTVL.